The 3 T cell receptor beta chains below were found in one sample sequenced in a study of blood T cell repertoires in COVID-19. This table comes from immunoSEQ multiplex PCR, and its TCRdb copy is limited to in-frame clones, with some not included. The repertoire holds 180,000 or so clones, with roughly 90% as singletons. The specimen was peripheral blood. All receptors come from a man between 18 and 35 years old with active or convalescent COVID-19.

The rearrangement joins TRBV18 to TRBJ2-3; the D gene is possibly TRBD2 (7 bases). This CDR3 region has 15 residues. V shed 0 bases and J shed 3 bases, with 10 bases lying between them. CDR1 and CDR2 from the germline V gene are KGHSH and LQKENI. The CDR3 is CASSPPEGGTDTQYF. The CDR3 DNA reads TGTGCCAGCTCACCACCGGAGGGGGGGACAGATACGCAGTATTTT.

The chain joins TRBV7-7 to TRBJ2-2, with 9 bases matching TRBD2. Germline V gene data show CDR1 as SSHAT and CDR2 as FNYEAQ (reference sequence). This CDR3 has 16 residues. V lost 1 base to trimming and J lost 6 bases; unmatched junction nucleotides: 6. The CDR3 region is CASSLVAGGPPGELFF. CDR3 nucleotides: TGTGCCAGCAGCTTAGTGGCGGGGGGGCCCCCCGGGGAGCTGTTTTTT.

This clone was picked up a small number of times. The rearrangement joins TRBV7-9 to TRBJ1-4; 7 nucleotides align to TRBD1. The CDR3 extends over 15 amino acids. V was pared by 2 bases and J by 8 bases, with 8 bases of the junction left unmatched. Germline V gene sequence: CDR1 SEHNR, CDR2 FQNEAQ (reference sequence). The CDR3 DNA follows: TGTGCCAGCAGCTTAAGTACAGGGGTGTCGGAAAAACTGTTTTTT. The encoded protein is CASSLSTGVSEKLFF.